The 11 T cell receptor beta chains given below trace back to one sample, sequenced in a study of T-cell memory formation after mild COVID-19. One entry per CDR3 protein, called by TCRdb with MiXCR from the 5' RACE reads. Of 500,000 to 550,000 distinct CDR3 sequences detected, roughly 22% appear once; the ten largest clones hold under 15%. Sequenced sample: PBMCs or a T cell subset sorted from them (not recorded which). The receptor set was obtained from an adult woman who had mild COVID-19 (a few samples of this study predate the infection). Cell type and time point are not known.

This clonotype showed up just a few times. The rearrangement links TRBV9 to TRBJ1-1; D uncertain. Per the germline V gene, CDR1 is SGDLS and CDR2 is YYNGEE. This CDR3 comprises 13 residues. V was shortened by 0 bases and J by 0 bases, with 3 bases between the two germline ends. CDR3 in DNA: TGTGCCAGCAGCGTAGAGTTGAACACTGAAGCTTTCTTT. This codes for CASSVELNTEAFF.

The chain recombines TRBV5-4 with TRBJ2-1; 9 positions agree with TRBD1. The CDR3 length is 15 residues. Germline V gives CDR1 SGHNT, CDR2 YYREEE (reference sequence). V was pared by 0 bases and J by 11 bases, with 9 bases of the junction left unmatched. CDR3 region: CASSLGGQGPPQQFF. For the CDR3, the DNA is TGTGCCAGCAGCTTGGGCGGACAGGGGCCTCCACAGCAGTTCTTC.

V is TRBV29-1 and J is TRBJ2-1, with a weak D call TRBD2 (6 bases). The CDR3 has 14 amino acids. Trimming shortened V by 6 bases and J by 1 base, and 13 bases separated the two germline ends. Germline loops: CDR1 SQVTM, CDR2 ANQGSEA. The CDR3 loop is CSVPTGTSYNEQFF. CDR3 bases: TGCAGCGTCCCAACGGGGACTTCCTACAATGAGCAGTTCTTC.

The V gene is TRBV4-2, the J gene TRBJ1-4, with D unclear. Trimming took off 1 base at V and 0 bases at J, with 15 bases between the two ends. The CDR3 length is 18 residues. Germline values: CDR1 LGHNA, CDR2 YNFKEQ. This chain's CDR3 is CASSQGTVSKATNEKLFF. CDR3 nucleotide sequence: TGTGCCAGCAGCCAAGGAACAGTGTCAAAGGCAACTAATGAAAAACTGTTTTTT.

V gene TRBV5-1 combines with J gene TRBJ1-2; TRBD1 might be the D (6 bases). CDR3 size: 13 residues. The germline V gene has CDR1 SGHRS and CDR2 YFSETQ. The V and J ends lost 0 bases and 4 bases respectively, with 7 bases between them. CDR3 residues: CASSLEDSYGYTF. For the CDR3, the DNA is TGCGCCAGCAGCTTGGAGGACAGCTATGGCTACACCTTC. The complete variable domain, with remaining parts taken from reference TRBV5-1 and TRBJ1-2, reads KAGVTQTPRYLIKTRGQQVTLSCSPISGHRSVSWYQQTPGQGLQFLFEYFSETQRNKGNFPGRFSGRQFSNSRSEMNVSTLELGDSALYLCASSLEDSYGYTFGSGTRLTVV.

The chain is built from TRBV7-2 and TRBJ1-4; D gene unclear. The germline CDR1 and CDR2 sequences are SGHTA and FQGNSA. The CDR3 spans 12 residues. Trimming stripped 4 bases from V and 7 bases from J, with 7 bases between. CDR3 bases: TGTGCCAGCAGCTCTCACAGTGAAAAACTGTTTTTT. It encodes CASSSHSEKLFF.

The CDR3 loop is CASTGTSGNTGELFF. For the CDR3, the DNA is TGTGCCAGCACCGGGACTAGCGGAAACACCGGGGAGCTGTTTTTT. The V call is TRBV12-3 or TRBV12-4, the J call TRBJ2-2, with 11 bases identical to TRBD2. Trimming removed 7 bases from V and 2 bases from J; junction bases left unmatched: 3. This CDR3 comprises 15 residues.

The CDR3 loop is CSARGTGVQETQYF. CDR3 in DNA: TGCAGTGCTAGAGGGACAGGGGTCCAAGAGACCCAGTACTTC. The V call is TRBV20-1, the J call TRBJ2-5, with TRBD1 matching 9 bases. J was trimmed by 1 base and V by 1 base; bases with no gene match: 1. Germline CDR1 DFQATT, CDR2 SNEGSKA (reference sequence). This CDR3 spans 14 amino acids.

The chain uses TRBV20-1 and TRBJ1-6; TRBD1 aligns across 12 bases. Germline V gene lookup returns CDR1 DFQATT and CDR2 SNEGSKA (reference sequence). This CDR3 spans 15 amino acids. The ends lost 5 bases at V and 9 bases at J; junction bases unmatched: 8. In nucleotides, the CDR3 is TGCAGTGCTGGAACCGGGACAGGGGGCTTTTCACCCCTCCACTTT. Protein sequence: CSAGTGTGGFSPLHF.

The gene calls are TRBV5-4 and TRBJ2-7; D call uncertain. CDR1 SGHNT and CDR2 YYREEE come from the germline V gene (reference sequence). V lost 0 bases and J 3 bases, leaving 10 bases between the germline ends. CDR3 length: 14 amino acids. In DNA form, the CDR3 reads TGTGCCAGCAGCTTGGAGCAGGACGACTACGAGCAGTACTTC. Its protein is CASSLEQDDYEQYF.

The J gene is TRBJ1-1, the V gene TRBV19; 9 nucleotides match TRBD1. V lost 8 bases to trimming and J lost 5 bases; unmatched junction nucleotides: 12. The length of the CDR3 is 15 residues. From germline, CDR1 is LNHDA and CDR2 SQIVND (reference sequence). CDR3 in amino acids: CASHPTQGAWTEAFF. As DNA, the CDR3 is TGTGCCAGTCACCCCACACAGGGGGCGTGGACTGAAGCTTTCTTT.